The present TCR beta chain was sequenced within a study of shared clonotypes between healthy human individuals. Terminally differentiated effector memory CD45RA+ cells were excluded from the naive CD8 cells, which were CD45RO-negative and positively selected for CCR7. Genomic DNA of every subset was divided equally among multiple immunoSEQ plates. Here immunoSEQ multiplex PCR was the method, and the copy in TCRdb shows in-frame clones only, minus some. The data contain about 2,100,000 clones, about 93% of them seen just once; the ten biggest clones take up roughly 1.8%. V gave up 2 bases and J gave up 4 bases, with 6 bases separating them. There are 12 residues in the CDR3. Germline V lookup: CDR1 MNHNS, CDR2 SASEGT. On this clone itself: This specimen includes other DNA sequences encoding the same CDR3.

This sequence joins TRBV6-1 and TRBJ2-7; no clear D. The clonotype was recovered from a man younger than 35 in good health. Some clones in this sample may be carry-over from other donors' samples. The sequencing sample was made of naive CD8+ T cells from PBMCs. CDR3 in amino acids: CASSERGYEQYF. The CDR3 nucleotides read TGTGCCAGCAGTGAAAGAGGATACGAGCAGTACTTC.